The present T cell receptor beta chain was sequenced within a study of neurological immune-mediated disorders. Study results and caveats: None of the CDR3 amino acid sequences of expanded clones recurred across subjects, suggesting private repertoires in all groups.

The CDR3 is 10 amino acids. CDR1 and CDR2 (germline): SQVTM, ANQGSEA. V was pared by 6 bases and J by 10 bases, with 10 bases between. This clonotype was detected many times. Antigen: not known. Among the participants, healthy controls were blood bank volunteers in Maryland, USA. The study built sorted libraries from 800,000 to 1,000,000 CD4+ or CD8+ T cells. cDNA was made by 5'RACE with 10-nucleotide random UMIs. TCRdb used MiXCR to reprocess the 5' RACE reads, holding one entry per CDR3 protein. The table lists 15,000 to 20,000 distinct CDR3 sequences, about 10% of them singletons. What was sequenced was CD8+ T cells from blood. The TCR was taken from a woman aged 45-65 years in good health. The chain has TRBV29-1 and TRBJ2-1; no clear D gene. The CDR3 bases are TGCAGCGTGCTCAAGATAGAGCAGTTCTTC. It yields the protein CSVLKIEQFF.